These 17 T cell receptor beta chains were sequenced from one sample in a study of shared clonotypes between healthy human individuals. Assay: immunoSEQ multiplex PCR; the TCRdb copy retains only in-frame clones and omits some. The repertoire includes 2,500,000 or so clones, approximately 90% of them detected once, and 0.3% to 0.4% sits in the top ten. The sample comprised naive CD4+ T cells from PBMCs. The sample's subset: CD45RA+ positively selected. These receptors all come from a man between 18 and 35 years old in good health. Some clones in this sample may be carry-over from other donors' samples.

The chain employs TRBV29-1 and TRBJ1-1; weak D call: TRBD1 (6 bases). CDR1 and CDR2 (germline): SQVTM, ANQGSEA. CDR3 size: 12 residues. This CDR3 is CTSGGLGTEAFF. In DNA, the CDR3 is TGCACCTCGGGGGGGCTCGGTACTGAAGCTTTCTTT.

The CDR3 here is CASSSPSGREFEQYF. CDR3 nucleotides: TGTGCCAGCAGTTCCCCTAGCGGGAGAGAGTTCGAGCAGTACTTC. The chain uses TRBV27 and TRBJ2-7, with 10 bases that match TRBD2. The CDR3 is 15 residues long. Per the germline V gene, CDR1 is MNHEY and CDR2 is SMNVEV (reference sequence). Trimming at V came to 4 bases and at J to 6 bases, leaving 9 bases not matched to a gene.

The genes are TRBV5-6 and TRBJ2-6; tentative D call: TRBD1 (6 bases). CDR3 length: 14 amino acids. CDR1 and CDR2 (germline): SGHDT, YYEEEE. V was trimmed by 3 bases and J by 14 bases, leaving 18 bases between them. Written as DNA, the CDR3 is TGTGCCAGCAGCTCAATCGACAGGATATCCCTCCTGACTTTC. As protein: CASSSIDRISLLTF.

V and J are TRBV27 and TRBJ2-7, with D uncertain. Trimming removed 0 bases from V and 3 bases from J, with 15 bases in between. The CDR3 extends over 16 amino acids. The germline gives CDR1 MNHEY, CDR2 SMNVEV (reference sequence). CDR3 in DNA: TGTGCCAGCAGTTTATCGGATAGGGCTGAACTCTACGAGCAGTACTTC. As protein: CASSLSDRAELYEQYF.

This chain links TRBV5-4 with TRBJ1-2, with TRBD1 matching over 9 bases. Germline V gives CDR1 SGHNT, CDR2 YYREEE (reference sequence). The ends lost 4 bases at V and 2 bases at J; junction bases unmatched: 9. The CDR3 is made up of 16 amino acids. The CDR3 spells CASSINRGLVNYGYTF. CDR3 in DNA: TGTGCCAGCAGCATCAACAGGGGGCTCGTCAACTATGGCTACACCTTC.

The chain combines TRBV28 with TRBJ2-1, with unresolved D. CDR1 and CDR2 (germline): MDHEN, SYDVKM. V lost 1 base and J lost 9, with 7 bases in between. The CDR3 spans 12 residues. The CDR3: CASSLFPGEQFF. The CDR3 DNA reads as TGTGCCAGCAGTTTATTCCCGGGTGAGCAGTTCTTC.

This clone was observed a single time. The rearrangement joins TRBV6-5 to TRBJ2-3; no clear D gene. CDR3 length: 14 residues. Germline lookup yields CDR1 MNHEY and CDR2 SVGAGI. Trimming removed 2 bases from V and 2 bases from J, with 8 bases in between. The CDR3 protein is CASSYGEFTDTQYF. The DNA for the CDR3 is TGTGCCAGCAGTTACGGGGAATTCACAGATACGCAGTATTTT.

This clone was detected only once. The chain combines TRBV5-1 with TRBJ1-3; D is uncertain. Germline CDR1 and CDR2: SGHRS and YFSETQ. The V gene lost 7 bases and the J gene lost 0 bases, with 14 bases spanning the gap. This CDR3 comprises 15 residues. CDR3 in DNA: TGCGCCAGCCGCCCGGAGGGTTCCTCTGGAAACACCATATATTTT. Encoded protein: CASRPEGSSGNTIYF.

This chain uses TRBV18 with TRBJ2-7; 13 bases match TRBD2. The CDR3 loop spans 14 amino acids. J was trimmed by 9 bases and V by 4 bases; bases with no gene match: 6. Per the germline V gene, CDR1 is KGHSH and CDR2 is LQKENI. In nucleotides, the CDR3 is TGTGCCAGCTCACGTGGGACTAGCGGGATGGTGCAGTACTTC. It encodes CASSRGTSGMVQYF.

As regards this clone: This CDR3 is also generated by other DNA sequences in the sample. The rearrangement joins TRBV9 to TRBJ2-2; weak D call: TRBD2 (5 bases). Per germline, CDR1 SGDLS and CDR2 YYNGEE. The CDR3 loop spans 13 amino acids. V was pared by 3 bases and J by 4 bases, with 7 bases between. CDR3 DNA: TGTGCCAGCAGCGCGGGAACCACCGGGGAGCTGTTTTTT. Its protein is CASSAGTTGELFF.

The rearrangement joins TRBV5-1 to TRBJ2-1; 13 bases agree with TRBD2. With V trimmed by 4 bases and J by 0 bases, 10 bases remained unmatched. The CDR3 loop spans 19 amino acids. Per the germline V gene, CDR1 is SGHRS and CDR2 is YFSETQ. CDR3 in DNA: TGCGCCAGCAGCCCAGCTAGGACTAGCGGGAGCTCCTCCTACAATGAGCAGTTCTTC. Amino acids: CASSPARTSGSSSYNEQFF. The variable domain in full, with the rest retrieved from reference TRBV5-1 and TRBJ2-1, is KAGVTQTPRYLIKTRGQQVTLSCSPISGHRSVSWYQQTPGQGLQFLFEYFSETQRNKGNFPGRFSGRQFSNSRSEMNVSTLELGDSALYLCASSPARTSGSSSYNEQFFGPGTRLTVL.

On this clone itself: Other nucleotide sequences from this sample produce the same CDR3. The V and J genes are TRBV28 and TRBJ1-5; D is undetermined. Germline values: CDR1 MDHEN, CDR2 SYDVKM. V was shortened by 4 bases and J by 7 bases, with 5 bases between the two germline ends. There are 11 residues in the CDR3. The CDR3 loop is CASSSRQPQHF. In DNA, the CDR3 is TGTGCCAGCAGTTCGCGGCAGCCCCAGCATTTT.

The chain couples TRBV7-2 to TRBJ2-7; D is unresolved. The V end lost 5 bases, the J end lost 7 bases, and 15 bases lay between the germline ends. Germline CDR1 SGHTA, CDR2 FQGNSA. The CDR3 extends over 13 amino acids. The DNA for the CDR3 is TGTGCCAGCAGCCCCCGACTCCTGGGGGAGCAGTACTTC. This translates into CASSPRLLGEQYF.

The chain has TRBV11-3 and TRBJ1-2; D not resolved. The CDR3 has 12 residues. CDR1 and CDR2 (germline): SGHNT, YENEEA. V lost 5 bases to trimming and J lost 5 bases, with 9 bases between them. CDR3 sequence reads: CASSIQEYGYTF. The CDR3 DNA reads TGTGCCAGCAGCATCCAGGAGTATGGCTACACCTTC.

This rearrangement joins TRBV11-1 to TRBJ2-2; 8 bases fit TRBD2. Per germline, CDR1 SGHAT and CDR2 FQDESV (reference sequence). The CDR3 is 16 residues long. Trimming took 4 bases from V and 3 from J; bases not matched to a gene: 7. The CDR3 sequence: CASSSGGRRYTGELFF. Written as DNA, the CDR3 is TGTGCCAGCAGCTCAGGCGGGAGGAGGTACACCGGGGAGCTGTTTTTT.

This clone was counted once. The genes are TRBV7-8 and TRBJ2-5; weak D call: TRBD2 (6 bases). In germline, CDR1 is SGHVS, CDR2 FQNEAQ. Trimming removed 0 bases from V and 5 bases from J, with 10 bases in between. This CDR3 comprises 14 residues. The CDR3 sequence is CASSLAVRGETQYF. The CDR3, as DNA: TGTGCCAGCAGCTTAGCGGTTCGGGGGGAGACCCAGTACTTC.

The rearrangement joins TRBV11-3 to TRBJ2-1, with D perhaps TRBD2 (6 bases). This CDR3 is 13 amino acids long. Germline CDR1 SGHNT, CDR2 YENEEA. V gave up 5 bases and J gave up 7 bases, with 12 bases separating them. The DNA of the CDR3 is TGTGCCAGCAGCACTGGAGGGCGGAATGAGCAGTTCTTC. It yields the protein CASSTGGRNEQFF.